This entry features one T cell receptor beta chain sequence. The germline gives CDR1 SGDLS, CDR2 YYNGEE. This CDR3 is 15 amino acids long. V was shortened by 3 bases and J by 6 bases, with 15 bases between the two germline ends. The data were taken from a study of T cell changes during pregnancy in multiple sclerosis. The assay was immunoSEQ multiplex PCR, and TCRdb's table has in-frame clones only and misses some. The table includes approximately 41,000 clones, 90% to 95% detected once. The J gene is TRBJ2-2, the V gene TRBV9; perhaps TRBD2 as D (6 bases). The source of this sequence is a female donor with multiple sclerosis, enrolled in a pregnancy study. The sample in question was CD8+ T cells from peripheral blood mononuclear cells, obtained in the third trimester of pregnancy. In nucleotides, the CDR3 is TGTGCCAGCAGCGGCCCCACGGAGGGAGCCGGGGAGCTGTTTTTT. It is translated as CASSGPTEGAGELFF.